A selection of T cell receptor beta chains follows, all from one sample in a study of shared clonotypes between healthy human individuals. TCRdb's copy holds only in-frame clones and misses some; the assay was immunoSEQ multiplex PCR. This repertoire shows 2 million to 2.5 million clones, about 95% found once; its top ten account for 0.85% to 1.2%. Sequencing was carried out using naive CD8+ T cells sorted from blood. These receptors originate from a man aged 18 to 29 in good health. The CDR3 runs from the conserved cysteine through the conserved F or W. The D gene is left open where the match is weak. Size values are once, few and many counts, or a class for expanded clones, and some rows have none.

d_gene,len,abundance,v_gene,j_gene,CDR3aa,CDR3nt
-,16,-,TRBV6-6,TRBJ1-4,CASSSHQGTTNEKLFF,TGTGCCAGCAGTTCCCATCAGGGGACGACTAATGAAAAACTGTTTTTT
TRBD1,13,-,TRBV27,TRBJ1-1,CASRYQGEPEAFF,TGTGCCAGCAGGTATCAGGGGGAGCCTGAAGCTTTCTTT
TRBD2,15,-,TRBV4-3,TRBJ2-7,CASSQEGLAGYEQYF,TGCGCCAGCAGCCAAGAGGGACTAGCGGGCTACGAGCAGTACTTC
TRBD2,17,-,TRBV5-1,TRBJ2-1,CASSWTSGSSFLDEQFF,TGCGCCAGCAGTTGGACTAGCGGGAGTTCCTTTCTGGATGAGCAGTTCTTC
-,14,-,TRBV10-2,TRBJ2-7,CASSELSSSYEQYF,TGCGCCAGCAGCGAACTGTCGAGCTCCTACGAGCAGTACTTC
TRBD2,15,-,TRBV11-2,TRBJ2-3,CASSSTSGRADTQYF,TGTGCCAGCAGCTCGACTAGCGGCAGGGCAGATACGCAGTATTTT
TRBD1,15,-,TRBV5-1,TRBJ2-7,CASSTGTGGIDEQYF,TGCGCCAGCTCCACGGGGACAGGGGGTATCGACGAGCAGTACTTC
-,12,-,TRBV9,TRBJ2-1,CASSVGSSEQFF,TGTGCCAGCAGCGTCGGGAGTAGTGAGCAGTTCTTC
TRBD2,16,-,TRBV4-1,TRBJ2-7,CASSQDPGGSRNEQYF,TGCGCCAGCAGCCAAGATCCGGGCGGGAGTAGGAACGAGCAGTACTTC
-,11,-,TRBV18,TRBJ2-5,CASSPQETQYF,TGTGCCAGCTCCCCCCAAGAGACCCAGTACTTC
-,13,-,TRBV7-9,TRBJ2-1,CASSRSGNNEQFF,TGTGCCAGCAGCCGTAGCGGAAACAATGAGCAGTTCTTC
TRBD1,14,-,TRBV19,TRBJ2-7,CASTPGQGDYEQYF,TGTGCCAGTACACCGGGACAGGGGGACTACGAGCAGTACTTC
-,15,-,TRBV2,TRBJ2-3,CASSGREGYTDTQYF,TGTGCCAGCAGTGGAAGGGAAGGATACACAGATACGCAGTATTTT
-,15,once,TRBV4-3,TRBJ2-1,CASSQDLGDYNEQFF,TGCGCCAGCAGCCAAGATCTGGGCGATTACAATGAGCAGTTCTTC
-,14,-,TRBV27,TRBJ2-2,CASSFARNTGELFF,TGTGCCAGCAGTTTTGCCAGGAACACCGGGGAGCTGTTTTTT
-,13,-,TRBV27,TRBJ1-2,CASSGDGGYGYTF,TGTGCCAGCAGCGGGGACGGAGGCTATGGCTACACCTTC
-,15,-,TRBV6-1,TRBJ1-1,CASSDLVGTNTEAFF,TGTGCCAGCAGTGACCTCGTGGGGACGAACACTGAAGCTTTCTTT
-,15,-,TRBV7-9,TRBJ2-5,CASSLIFEGRETQYF,TGTGCCAGCAGCTTAATATTTGAGGGGCGGGAGACCCAGTACTTC
-,14,-,TRBV10-3,TRBJ2-2,CAISEGGLLGELFF,TGTGCCATCAGTGAAGGGGGTCTCCTCGGGGAGCTGTTTTTT
TRBD1,17,-,TRBV7-2,TRBJ2-7,CASSLLPQDRVSYEQYF,TGTGCCAGCAGCTTACTCCCACAGGACAGGGTTTCCTACGAGCAGTACTTC
TRBD2,14,-,TRBV9,TRBJ2-7,CASSPAGGAYEQYF,TGTGCCAGCAGCCCCGCCGGGGGGGCCTACGAGCAGTACTTC
-,14,-,TRBV28,TRBJ2-2,CASSFLGAPGELFF,TGTGCCAGCAGTTTTTTGGGGGCCCCCGGGGAGCTGTTTTTT
TRBD2,15,-,TRBV9,TRBJ2-2,CASSDRTSGTGELFF,TGTGCCAGCAGCGATCGGACTAGCGGCACCGGGGAGCTGTTTTTT
-,11,-,TRBV29-1,TRBJ2-7,CSVMHTYEQYF,TGCAGCGTGATGCACACCTACGAGCAGTACTTC
-,14,-,TRBV11-3,TRBJ2-1,CASSLVGRADEQFF,TGTGCCAGCAGCTTAGTAGGTCGCGCGGATGAGCAGTTCTTC
-,13,-,TRBV6-1,TRBJ1-3,CASSIDSGNTIYF,TGTGCCAGCAGTATCGACAGTGGAAACACCATATATTTT
-,13,-,TRBV6-5,TRBJ1-2,CASSQEINYGYTF,TGTGCCAGCAGTCAGGAAATTAACTATGGCTACACCTTC
-,15,-,TRBV13,TRBJ2-2,CASSLGQGETGELFF,TGTGCCAGCAGCTTAGGACAGGGAGAGACCGGGGAGCTGTTTTTT
-,13,-,TRBV6-1,TRBJ2-7,CASTWTVSYEQYF,TGTGCCAGCACCTGGACAGTCTCCTACGAGCAGTACTTC
TRBD1,15,-,TRBV28,TRBJ1-5,CASSFTGTGNQPQHF,TGTGCCAGCAGTTTTACCGGGACAGGGAATCAGCCCCAGCATTTT
-,15,-,TRBV4-1,TRBJ1-1,CASSQWATGNTEAFF,TGCGCCAGCAGCCAATGGGCTACAGGGAACACTGAAGCTTTCTTT